This TCR beta chain originates from a study of neoadjuvant anti-PD-1 for oral cavity cancer. The overall study: Non-progressing patients received a fourth nivolumab dose near day 43, then surgery on days 50-56. Study findings and constraints: Non-responders to neoadjuvant nivolumab had significantly more clonal PBMC T cells than responders.

Stage II-IVA oral cavity squamous cell carcinoma was new and untreated by systemic or radiation therapy. Blood cells were analyzed directly, without culture or expansion. Worth noting for this clone: Antigen unknown.

Clones were sequenced by immunoSEQ multiplex PCR, and TCRdb holds only the in-frame ones, with some missing. The sample holds about 72,000 clones, 80% to 90% seen once. The clonotype was recovered from a person between 40 and 79 years old with oral cavity squamous cell carcinoma. The sequencing here drew on PBMCs, taken before nivolumab (anti-PD-1) treatment.

CDR3 in DNA: TGTGCCAGCAGCGCTCCCGGGACTAGCGGGGGGGCGGTAGATACGCAGTATTTT. It yields the protein CASSAPGTSGGAVDTQYF. The chain links TRBV2 to TRBJ2-3; the match to TRBD2 covers 16 bases. V was pared by 6 bases and J by 5 bases, with 11 bases of the junction left unmatched. The CDR3 sequence is 18 residues long. Germline CDR1 SNHLY, CDR2 FYNNEI. Looking up the rest from reference TRBV2 and TRBJ2-3 gives the full variable domain: EPEVTQTPSHQVTQMGQEVILRCVPISNHLYFYWYRQILGQKVEFLVSFYNNEISEKSEIFDDQFSVERPDGSNFTLKIRSTKLEDSAMYFCASSAPGTSGGAVDTQYFGPGTRLTVL.